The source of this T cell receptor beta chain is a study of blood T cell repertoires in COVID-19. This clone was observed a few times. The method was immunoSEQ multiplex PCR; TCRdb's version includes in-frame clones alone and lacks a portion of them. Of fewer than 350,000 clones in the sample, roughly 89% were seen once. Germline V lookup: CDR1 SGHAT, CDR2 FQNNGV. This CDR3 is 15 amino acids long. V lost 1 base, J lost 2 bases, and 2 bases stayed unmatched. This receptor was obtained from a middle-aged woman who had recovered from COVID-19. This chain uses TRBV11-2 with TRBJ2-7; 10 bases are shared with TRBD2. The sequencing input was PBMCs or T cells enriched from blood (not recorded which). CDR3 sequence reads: CASSLGSGRAYEQYF. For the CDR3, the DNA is TGTGCCAGCAGCTTAGGAAGCGGGAGGGCCTACGAGCAGTACTTC.